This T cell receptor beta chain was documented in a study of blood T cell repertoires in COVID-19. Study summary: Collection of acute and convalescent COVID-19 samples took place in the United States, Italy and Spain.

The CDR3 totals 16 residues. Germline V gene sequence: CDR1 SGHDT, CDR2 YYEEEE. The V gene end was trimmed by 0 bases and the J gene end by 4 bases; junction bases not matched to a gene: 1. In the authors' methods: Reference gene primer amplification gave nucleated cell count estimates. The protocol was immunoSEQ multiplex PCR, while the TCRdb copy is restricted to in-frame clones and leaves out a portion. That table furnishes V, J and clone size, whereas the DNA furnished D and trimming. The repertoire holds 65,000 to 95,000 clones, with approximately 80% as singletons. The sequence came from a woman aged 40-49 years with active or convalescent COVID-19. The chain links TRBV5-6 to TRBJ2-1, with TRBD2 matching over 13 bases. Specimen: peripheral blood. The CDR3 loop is CASSLGTSGGYNEQFF. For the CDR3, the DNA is TGTGCCAGCAGCTTGGGGACTAGCGGGGGTTACAATGAGCAGTTCTTC. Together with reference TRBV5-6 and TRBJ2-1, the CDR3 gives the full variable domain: DAGVTQSPTHLIKTRGQQVTLRCSPKSGHDTVSWYQQALGQGPQFIFQYYEEEERQRGNFPDRFSGHQFPNYSSELNVNALLLGDSALYLCASSLGTSGGYNEQFFGPGTRLTVL.